Shown below are 12 T cell receptor beta chains from a single sample sequenced in a study of T cell responses to AZD1222 COVID-19 vaccine. Produced via immunoSEQ multiplex PCR; TCRdb's table is partial and in-frame only. The data show around 120,000 clones, with 70% to 90% seen just once and about 2.5% held by the top ten. The specimen was peripheral blood, collected 28 days after the second AZD1222 dose. These receptors all stem from an adult who received the AZD1222 COVID-19 vaccine.

V usage is TRBV12-3 or TRBV12-4 and J usage is TRBJ2-7; TRBD1 is a possible D gene (5 bases). The CDR3 covers 12 residues. The V gene lost 3 bases and the J gene lost 6 bases, with 9 bases spanning the gap. The chain's CDR3 is CASSFQGGEQYF. CDR3 bases: TGTGCCAGCAGTTTTCAGGGCGGCGAGCAGTACTTC.

The chain recombines TRBV5-4 with TRBJ2-1; 9 bases map to TRBD1. The CDR3 runs to 14 residues. J gave up 7 bases and V 4 bases, and 6 bases lay outside the gene matches. Germline V lookup: CDR1 SGHNT, CDR2 YYREEE (reference sequence). The CDR3 region has the DNA TGTGCCAGCAGCAGCGGGGACAGGGATAATGAGCAGTTCTTC. Translating it yields CASSSGDRDNEQFF.

This clone turned up a few times. J is TRBJ2-1 and V is TRBV7-9; perhaps D is TRBD1 or TRBD2 (9 bases each). There are 20 residues in the CDR3. CDR1 and CDR2 from the germline V gene are SEHNR and FQNEAQ (reference sequence). Deletions cut 5 bases from V and 1 base from J, with 27 bases between. CDR3 in amino acids: CASSRGTGSGGRASYNEQFF. The CDR3 DNA sequence: TGTGCCAGCAGCAGAGGGACAGGGAGTGGCGGGAGGGCTTCCTACAATGAGCAGTTCTTC.

This clone was seen only once. The rearrangement joins TRBV7-9 to TRBJ1-2, with no clear D. CDR3 size: 15 residues. Trimming cost V 5 bases and J 1 base, with 14 bases left between them. The V gene's germline CDR1 is SEHNR and CDR2 FQNEAQ (reference sequence). DNA for the CDR3: TGTGCCAGCAGCCGATTATGGGTCGATAACTATGGCTACACCTTC. The encoded protein is CASSRLWVDNYGYTF.

The CDR3 is CASSPGTGETQYF. Written as DNA, the CDR3 is TGTGCCAGCTCACCCGGGACGGGGGAGACCCAGTACTTC. The chain is built from TRBV18 and TRBJ2-5; possibly TRBD1 or TRBD2 for D (5 bases each). The germline V gene encodes CDR1 KGHSH and CDR2 LQKENI. The CDR3 is 13 amino acids. The germline V and J ends were trimmed by 3 bases and 5 bases, with 10 bases remaining between them.

This clone showed up just a few times. This rearrangement joins TRBV29-1 to TRBJ2-6; D may be TRBD2 (6 bases). Trimming took 0 bases from V and 1 from J, leaving 10 bases between them. Germline V CDR1 and CDR2: SQVTM, ANQGSEA. This CDR3 has 16 amino acids. The CDR3 here is CSVEDRGDSGANVLTF. CDR3 sequence (DNA): TGCAGCGTTGAAGATCGCGGGGATTCTGGGGCCAACGTCCTGACTTTC.

The chain is built from TRBV14 and TRBJ2-5; D may be TRBD2 (6 bases). Deletions cut 4 bases from V and 0 bases from J, with 9 bases between. The CDR3 is made up of 14 amino acids. The germline CDR1 and CDR2 sequences are SGHDN and FVKESK. The CDR3 DNA is TGTGCCAGCAGCCTCTCGGGGGACCAAGAGACCCAGTACTTC. Protein sequence: CASSLSGDQETQYF. The full variable domain, in which reference TRBV14 and TRBJ2-5 provide the parts outside the CDR3, is EAGVTQFPSHSVIEKGQTVTLRCDPISGHDNLYWYRRVMGKEIKFLLHFVKESKQDESGMPNNRFLAERTGGTYSTLKVQPAELEDSGVYFCASSLSGDQETQYFGPGTRLLVL.

The rearrangement joins TRBV9 to TRBJ1-2; 7 nucleotides match TRBD1. This CDR3 is built from 15 residues. The germline CDR1 and CDR2 sequences are SGDLS and YYNGEE. J lost 2 bases, V lost 4 bases, and 8 bases had no gene match. The CDR3 nucleotides are TGTGCCAGCAGCCCAACAGGGACAGCGAACTATGGCTACACCTTC. It is translated as CASSPTGTANYGYTF.

As DNA, the CDR3 is TGTGCCAGCAGTTCGGGACAGGGAGCTTTCTACGAGCAGTACTTC. Protein sequence: CASSSGQGAFYEQYF. The chain uses TRBV28 and TRBJ2-7; 9 nucleotides align to TRBD1. This CDR3 spans 15 amino acids. CDR1 and CDR2 (germline): MDHEN, SYDVKM. Trimming at V came to 4 bases and at J to 3 bases, leaving 7 bases not matched to a gene.

The chain couples TRBV19 to TRBJ1-6, with 8 bases fitting TRBD1. V dropped 9 bases and J dropped 0; count of bases not matched to a gene: 4. In germline, CDR1 is LNHDA, CDR2 SQIVND (reference sequence). CDR3 length: 15 amino acids. CDR3 in amino acids: CASRDRSSYNSPLHF. The CDR3, as DNA: TGTGCCAGCCGGGACAGGAGCTCCTATAATTCACCCCTCCACTTT.

A single count supports this clone. The CDR3 DNA reads as TGCGCCAGCAGCTCGGGGGATGATACGCAGTATTTT. Protein product: CASSSGDDTQYF. The J gene is TRBJ2-3, the V gene TRBV5-1; perhaps TRBD2 as D (6 bases). This CDR3 is built from 12 residues. V lost 3 bases and J 6 bases, leaving 8 bases between the germline ends. From germline, CDR1 is SGHRS and CDR2 YFSETQ. Complete variable domain (other parts from reference TRBV5-1 and TRBJ2-3): KAGVTQTPRYLIKTRGQQVTLSCSPISGHRSVSWYQQTPGQGLQFLFEYFSETQRNKGNFPGRFSGRQFSNSRSEMNVSTLELGDSALYLCASSSGDDTQYFGPGTRLTVL.

The chain employs TRBV7-9 and TRBJ2-3, with 7 positions matching TRBD2. This CDR3 has 19 residues. Trimming cost V 5 bases and J 0 bases; bases outside gene matches: 17. Germline assignment: CDR1 SEHNR and CDR2 FQNEAQ (reference sequence). CDR3 bases: TGTGCCAGCAGCCCCCGTCTACCTAGCGGATCGACTAGCACAGATACGCAGTATTTT. Its translation: CASSPRLPSGSTSTDTQYF.